This T cell receptor (beta chain) stems from a study of post-analysis software for immune sequencing data. Study information: Multiple sclerosis in the patients followed relapsing-remitting, secondary progressive and progressive-relapsing courses.

The CDR3 has 14 amino acids. Germline lookup yields CDR1 SQVTM and CDR2 ANQGSEA. V was trimmed by 8 bases and J by 9 bases, leaving 23 bases between them. A few counts support this clonotype. Its antigen is as yet unknown. TCR beta cDNA libraries included unique molecular identifiers. TCRdb itself ran the PCR reads through MiXCR, one entry per CDR3 protein. The table has over 700,000 distinct CDR3 sequences, less than 35% seen once. Study-wide results and caveats: Patients showed TRBV5-6, TRBV5-1 and TRBV20-1 among four to six TRBV segments more frequent than in controls.

The sequence derives from a girl under 18 with multiple sclerosis. The gene calls are TRBV29-1 and TRBJ2-1; D possibly corresponds to TRBD2 (6 bases). Sequencing was performed on blood. The CDR3 region has the DNA TGCAGCCCAACCCCCCGGGGGAAGGGTGGTGAGCAGTTCTTC. Translating it yields CSPTPRGKGGEQFF.